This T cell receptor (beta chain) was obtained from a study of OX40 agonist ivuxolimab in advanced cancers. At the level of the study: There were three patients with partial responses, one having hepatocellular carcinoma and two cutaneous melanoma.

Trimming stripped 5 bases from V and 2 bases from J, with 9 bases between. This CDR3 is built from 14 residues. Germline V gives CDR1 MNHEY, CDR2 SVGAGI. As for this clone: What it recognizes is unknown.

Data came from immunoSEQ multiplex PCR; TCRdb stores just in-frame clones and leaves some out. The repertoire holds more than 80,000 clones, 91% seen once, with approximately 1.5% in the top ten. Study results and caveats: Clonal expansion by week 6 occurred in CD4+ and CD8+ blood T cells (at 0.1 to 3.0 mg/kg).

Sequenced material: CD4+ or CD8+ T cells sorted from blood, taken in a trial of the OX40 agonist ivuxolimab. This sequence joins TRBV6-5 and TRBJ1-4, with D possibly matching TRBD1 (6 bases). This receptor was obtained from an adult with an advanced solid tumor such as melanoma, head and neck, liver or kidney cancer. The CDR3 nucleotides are TGTGCCAGCAGTCGGACAGTTACTAATGAAAAACTGTTTTTT. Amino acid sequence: CASSRTVTNEKLFF.